One and the same sample provided the 19 T cell receptor beta chains below, sequenced in a study of T cell responses to AZD1222 COVID-19 vaccine. Using immunoSEQ multiplex PCR, the repertoire was profiled, and TCRdb retains in-frame clones only, with some absent. Here the sample spans some 170,000 clones, approximately 94% being singletons. This material consisted of peripheral blood, taken 28 days after the second AZD1222 dose. These receptors were obtained from an adult who received the AZD1222 COVID-19 vaccine.

This chain connects TRBV5-4 to TRBJ2-2; D not certain. The V and J ends lost 2 bases and 3 bases respectively, with 2 bases between them. There are 12 residues in the CDR3. Germline-derived CDR1 and CDR2 are SGHNT and YYREEE (reference sequence). The CDR3 protein is CASSFYTGELFF. CDR3 nucleotide sequence: TGTGCCAGCAGCTTCTACACCGGGGAGCTGTTTTTT.

The V and J genes are TRBV5-1 and TRBJ2-5; 8 bases are a match to TRBD1. The V and J ends lost 1 base and 5 bases, in that order; junction bases with no gene match: 7. Looked up from germline, CDR1 is SGHRS and CDR2 is YFSETQ. This CDR3 is 15 amino acids long. CDR3 bases: TGCGCCAGCAGCTTGAGGTCAGGGGGCGATGAGACCCAGTACTTC. Amino acid sequence: CASSLRSGGDETQYF.

The gene calls are TRBV11-2 and TRBJ2-1; 7 bases agree with TRBD2. Germline lookup yields CDR1 SGHAT and CDR2 FQNNGV. The CDR3 is 16 amino acids. V lost 1 base and J lost 0; bases outside the gene matches: 3. In nucleotides, the CDR3 is TGTGCCAGCAGCTTAGCGGGCGGGAGCTCCTACAATGAGCAGTTCTTC. Its protein product is CASSLAGGSSYNEQFF.

Only one count was recorded for this clone. The V gene is TRBV30, the J gene TRBJ1-3; unclear D gene. V was pared by 5 bases and J by 0 bases, with 11 bases between. CDR3 length: 14 residues. From germline, CDR1 is GTSNPN and CDR2 SVGIG (reference sequence). DNA of the CDR3: TGTGCCTGGCCAAAAAAGGGCTCTGGAAACACCATATATTTT. Amino acid sequence: CAWPKKGSGNTIYF.

This clone was recorded once. The rearrangement uses TRBV6-5 and TRBJ1-5; TRBD1 matches at 8 bases. The CDR3 sequence is 14 residues long. Unmatched junction bases numbered 5, after V lost 6 bases and J lost 4 bases. Germline V CDR1 and CDR2: MNHEY, SVGAGI. As DNA, the CDR3 is TGTGCCAGCAGCGGACAGGGAACTAATCAGCCCCAGCATTTT. Translated, it gives CASSGQGTNQPQHF.

The V gene is TRBV28, the J gene TRBJ1-5, with a possible D match to TRBD1 (6 bases). This CDR3 region has 15 residues. The V and J ends lost 2 bases and 6 bases respectively, with 14 bases between them. Germline V gene data show CDR1 as MDHEN and CDR2 as SYDVKM. CDR3 DNA sequence: TGTGCCAGCAGTTTAGGGACACCGGATGGTCAGCCCCAGCATTTT. As protein: CASSLGTPDGQPQHF.

V usage is TRBV12-3 or TRBV12-4 and J usage is TRBJ2-7, with D perhaps matching TRBD1 (5 bases). V lost 4 bases to trimming and J lost 6 bases, with 7 bases between them. The CDR3 length is 11 residues. CDR3 sequence reads: CASSSQGEQYF. DNA for the CDR3: TGTGCCAGCAGTTCCCAGGGCGAGCAGTACTTC.

The rearrangement joins TRBV30 to TRBJ2-3; D is perhaps TRBD2 (6 bases). Per the germline V gene, CDR1 is GTSNPN and CDR2 is SVGIG (reference sequence). With 4 bases removed from V and 0 bases from J, the gap between germline ends came to 23 bases. The CDR3 has 18 amino acids. This chain's CDR3 is CAWKTRQRRDSSTDTQYF. In DNA form, the CDR3 reads TGTGCCTGGAAGACTAGACAGCGACGAGACTCTAGCACAGATACGCAGTATTTT.

The chain has TRBV7-9 and TRBJ1-4; D unclear. CDR3 length: 11 amino acids. V was clipped by 5 bases and J by 8 bases, with 6 bases between them. Germline V lookup: CDR1 SEHNR, CDR2 FQNEAQ (reference sequence). In DNA, the CDR3 is TGTGCCAGCAGCAGAAGCGAAAAACTGTTTTTT. Translating gives CASSRSEKLFF.

The chain joins TRBV6-2 or TRBV6-3 to TRBJ1-1, with TRBD1 identical over 7 bases. The CDR3 is made up of 12 amino acids. In germline, CDR1 is MNHEY, CDR2 SVGEGT. The J segment lost 4 bases and the V segment lost 5 bases, leaving 1 base of the junction unmatched. The CDR3 sequence: CASSPGGTEAFF. As DNA, the CDR3 is TGTGCCAGCAGTCCAGGGGGCACTGAAGCTTTCTTT.

The genes are TRBV7-6 and TRBJ2-1; perhaps D is TRBD1 or TRBD2 (5 bases each). The germline gives CDR1 SGHVS, CDR2 FNYEAQ. This CDR3 spans 16 amino acids. V was clipped by 7 bases and J by 0 bases, with 16 bases between them. CDR3 DNA sequence: TGTGCCAGCACCCTTGGTGGGGGAAGCTCCTACAATGAGCAGTTCTTC. As protein: CASTLGGGSSYNEQFF.

The gene calls are TRBV7-9 and TRBJ2-1; 7 positions match TRBD1. The CDR3 has 19 amino acids. V lost 5 bases, J lost 0 bases, and 16 bases stayed unmatched. CDR1 SEHNR and CDR2 FQNEAQ come from the germline V gene (reference sequence). CDR3 DNA: TGTGCCAGCAGCACTCCGGGACAGTCCCTATTAAGCTCCTACAATGAGCAGTTCTTC. Translating it yields CASSTPGQSLLSSYNEQFF.

The chain has TRBV18 and TRBJ2-5; D is undetermined. The CDR3 has 14 residues. The germline V gene encodes CDR1 KGHSH and CDR2 LQKENI. Trimming removed 0 bases at V and 4 bases at J, with 9 bases between. CDR3 coding DNA: TGTGCCAGCTCACCACCGGCGGCCGTAGAGACCCAGTACTTC. Its translation: CASSPPAAVETQYF.

The chain joins TRBV28 to TRBJ2-2; tentatively, D is TRBD2 (6 bases). The V gene's germline CDR1 is MDHEN and CDR2 SYDVKM. This CDR3 region has 15 residues. Trimming shortened V by 2 bases and J by 6 bases, and 13 bases separated the two germline ends. In nucleotides, the CDR3 is TGTGCCAGCAGTTTACCTTTGGCTAGCGCCGGGGAGCTGTTTTTT. This encodes CASSLPLASAGELFF.

The V call is TRBV30, the J call TRBJ1-2; D possibly corresponds to TRBD1 (5 bases). Germline V gene data show CDR1 as GTSNPN and CDR2 as SVGIG (reference sequence). This CDR3 has 14 amino acids. V lost 0 bases to trimming and J lost 6 bases, with 14 bases between them. Written as DNA, the CDR3 is TGTGCCTGGAGTGTACAACAGTCGGGGGATGGCTACACCTTC. Translation: CAWSVQQSGDGYTF. Full variable domain (rest looked up from reference TRBV30 and TRBJ1-2): SQTIHQWPATLVQPVGSPLSLECTVEGTSNPNLYWYRQAAGRGLQLLFYSVGIGQISSEVPQNLSASRPQDRQFILSSKKLLLSDSGFYLCAWSVQQSGDGYTFGSGTRLTVV.

This sequence joins TRBV7-2 and TRBJ1-2, with TRBD1 matching over 8 bases. Germline V gene sequence: CDR1 SGHTA, CDR2 FQGNSA. The CDR3 runs to 13 residues. After removal of 7 bases from V and 8 bases from J, the junction contained 9 bases not matched to a gene. The chain's CDR3 is CASTPQGVGGYTF. The CDR3, as DNA: TGTGCCAGCACCCCACAGGGGGTGGGGGGCTACACCTTC.

The chain combines TRBV12-3 or TRBV12-4 with TRBJ2-7; D is possibly TRBD1 (6 bases). The CDR3 totals 12 residues. Trimming left V 5 bases short and J 4 bases short, with 9 bases between. The CDR3 coding sequence is TGTGCCAGCAGTCCGGACAGATACGAGCAGTACTTC. Translated, it gives CASSPDRYEQYF.

The V call is TRBV11-2, the J call TRBJ2-7; D is possibly TRBD2 (5 bases). Germline V CDR1 and CDR2: SGHAT, FQNNGV. Trimming stripped 2 bases from V and 3 bases from J, with 11 bases between. The length of the CDR3 is 14 residues. This CDR3 is CASSLSQRLYEQYF. The CDR3, as DNA: TGTGCCAGCAGCTTAAGTCAGCGGCTCTACGAGCAGTACTTC.

The J gene is TRBJ2-1, the V gene TRBV5-8; D remains ambiguous. This CDR3 spans 16 amino acids. V lost 0 bases, J lost 0 bases, and 10 bases lay in between. Per germline, CDR1 SGHTS and CDR2 YDEGEE. The CDR3: CASSLGFVISYNEQFF. CDR3 coding DNA: TGTGCCAGCAGCTTGGGATTCGTAATCTCCTACAATGAGCAGTTCTTC.